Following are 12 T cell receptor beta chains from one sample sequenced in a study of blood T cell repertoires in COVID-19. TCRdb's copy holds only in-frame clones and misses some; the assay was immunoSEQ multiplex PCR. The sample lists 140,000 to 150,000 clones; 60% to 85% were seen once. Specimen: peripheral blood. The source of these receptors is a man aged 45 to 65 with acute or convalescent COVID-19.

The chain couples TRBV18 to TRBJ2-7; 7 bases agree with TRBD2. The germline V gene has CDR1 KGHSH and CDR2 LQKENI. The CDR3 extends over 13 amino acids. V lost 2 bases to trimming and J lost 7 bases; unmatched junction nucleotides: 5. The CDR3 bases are TGTGCCAGCTCACCAGGGGAGGGGCGGGAGCAGTACGTC. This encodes CASSPGEGREQYV.

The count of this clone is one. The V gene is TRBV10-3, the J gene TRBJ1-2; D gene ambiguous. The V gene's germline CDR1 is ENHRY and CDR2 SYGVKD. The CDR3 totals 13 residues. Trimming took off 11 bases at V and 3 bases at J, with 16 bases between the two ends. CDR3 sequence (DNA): TGTGCCGCCGTTGAAAGCCTTTACTATGGCTACACCTTC. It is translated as CAAVESLYYGYTF.

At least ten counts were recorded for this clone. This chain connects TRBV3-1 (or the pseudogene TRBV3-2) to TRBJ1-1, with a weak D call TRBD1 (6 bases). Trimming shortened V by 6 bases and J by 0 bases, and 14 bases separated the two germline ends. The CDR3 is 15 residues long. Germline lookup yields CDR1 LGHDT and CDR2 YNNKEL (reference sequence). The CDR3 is CASRFADRMNTEAFF. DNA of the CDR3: TGTGCCAGCAGGTTCGCGGACAGAATGAACACTGAAGCTTTCTTT.

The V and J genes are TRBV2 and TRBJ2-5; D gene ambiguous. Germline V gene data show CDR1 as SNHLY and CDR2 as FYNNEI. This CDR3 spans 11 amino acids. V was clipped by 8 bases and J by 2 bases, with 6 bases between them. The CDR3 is CASLNQETQYF. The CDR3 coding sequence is TGTGCCAGCCTTAATCAAGAGACCCAGTACTTC.

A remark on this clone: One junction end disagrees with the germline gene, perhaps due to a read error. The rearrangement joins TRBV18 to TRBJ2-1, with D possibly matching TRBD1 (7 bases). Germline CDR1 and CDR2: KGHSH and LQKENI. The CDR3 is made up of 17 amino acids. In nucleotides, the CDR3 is TGTGCCAGCTCACCACGTAAAGGAGGGGGCTCCCACAATGAGCAGTTCTTC. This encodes CASSPRKGGGSHNEQFF.

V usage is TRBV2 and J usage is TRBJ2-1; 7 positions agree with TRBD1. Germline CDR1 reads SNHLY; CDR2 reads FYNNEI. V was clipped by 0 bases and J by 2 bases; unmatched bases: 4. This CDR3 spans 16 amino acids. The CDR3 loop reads CASSEAKGGAYNEQFF. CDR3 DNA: TGTGCCAGCAGTGAAGCGAAAGGGGGCGCCTACAATGAGCAGTTCTTC.

The CDR3 region has the DNA TGCAGCGTCGCACAGGGCTTAGATTCACCCCTCCACTTT. Encoded protein: CSVAQGLDSPLHF. The chain recombines TRBV29-1 with TRBJ1-6; possible D gene TRBD1, 6 bases. Per the germline V gene, CDR1 is SQVTM and CDR2 is ANQGSEA. The CDR3 totals 13 residues. Trimming pared 6 bases from V and 8 bases from J, leaving 14 bases between.

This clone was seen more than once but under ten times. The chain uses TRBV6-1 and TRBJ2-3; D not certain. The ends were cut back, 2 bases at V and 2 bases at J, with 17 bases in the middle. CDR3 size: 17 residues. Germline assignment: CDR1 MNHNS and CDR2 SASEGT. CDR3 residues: CASSELPRPRITDTQYF. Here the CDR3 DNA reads TGTGCCAGCAGTGAATTACCGCGGCCTAGGATCACAGATACGCAGTATTTT.

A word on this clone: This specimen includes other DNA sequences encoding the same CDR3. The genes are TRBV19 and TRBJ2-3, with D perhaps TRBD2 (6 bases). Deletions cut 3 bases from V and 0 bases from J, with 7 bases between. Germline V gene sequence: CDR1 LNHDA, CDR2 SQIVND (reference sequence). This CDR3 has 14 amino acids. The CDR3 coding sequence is TGTGCCAGTAGTATTCGGGGGAGCACAGATACGCAGTATTTT. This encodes CASSIRGSTDTQYF.

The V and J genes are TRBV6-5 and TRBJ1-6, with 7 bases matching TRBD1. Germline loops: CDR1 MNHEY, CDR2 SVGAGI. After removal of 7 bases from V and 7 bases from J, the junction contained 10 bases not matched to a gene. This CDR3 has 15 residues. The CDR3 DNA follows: TGTGCCAGCACCCTACAGGGGCCGGAAAATTCACCCCTCCACTTT. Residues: CASTLQGPENSPLHF.

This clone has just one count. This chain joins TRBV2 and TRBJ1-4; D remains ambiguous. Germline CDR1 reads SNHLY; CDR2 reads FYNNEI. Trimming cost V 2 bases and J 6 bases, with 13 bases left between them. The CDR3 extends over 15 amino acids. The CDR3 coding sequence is TGTGCCAGCAGTGAACGAGGGAATCGGGATGAAAAACTGTTTTTT. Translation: CASSERGNRDEKLFF.

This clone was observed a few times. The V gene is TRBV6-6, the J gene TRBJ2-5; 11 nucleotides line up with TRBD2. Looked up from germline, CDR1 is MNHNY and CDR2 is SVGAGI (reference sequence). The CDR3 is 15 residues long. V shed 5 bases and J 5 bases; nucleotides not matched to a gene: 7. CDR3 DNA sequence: TGTGCCAGCAGTGATACTAGCGGGGGAAGGGAGACCCAGTACTTC. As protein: CASSDTSGGRETQYF.